The next 4 T cell receptor beta chains were all read from a single sample in a study of shared clonotypes between healthy human individuals. Some clones are missing from TCRdb's copy, which holds only in-frame ones; the method was immunoSEQ multiplex PCR. Altogether about half a million clones are present, about 72% being singletons, with the ten largest covering 12%. Sequences were obtained from PBMCs. The receptors stem from a woman in her thirties or forties in good health. Some clones in this sample may be carry-over from other donors' samples.

V and J are TRBV6-6 and TRBJ1-4; D not certain. Trimming pared 5 bases from V and 11 bases from J, leaving 9 bases between. Germline lookup yields CDR1 MNHNY and CDR2 SVGAGI (reference sequence). This CDR3 contains 11 residues. The CDR3 region has the DNA TGTGCCAGCAGTGAATCGGTGAAACTGTTTTTT. Its translation is CASSESVKLFF.

This clone was detected only once. This chain connects TRBV4-2 to TRBJ2-7; 8 bases match TRBD1. This CDR3 is 14 amino acids long. Germline lookup yields CDR1 LGHNA and CDR2 YNFKEQ. The junction had 7 bases not matched to a gene; V was cut back by 3 bases and J by 6 bases. The CDR3 DNA sequence: TGTGCCAGCAGCCAGGACAGGGAGTCAGTCGAGCAGTACTTC. Residues: CASSQDRESVEQYF.

The V and J genes are TRBV2 and TRBJ2-1; no reliable D call. This CDR3 spans 11 amino acids. From germline, CDR1 is SNHLY and CDR2 FYNNEI. V was shortened by 6 bases and J by 3 bases, with 3 bases between the two germline ends. CDR3 DNA: TGTGCCAGCAGGTACTACAATGAGCAGTTCTTC. The encoded protein is CASRYYNEQFF.

With respect to this clone: A far larger clone is only one base removed, so a read error is likely. V is TRBV5-4 and J is TRBJ2-2, with 8 nucleotides matching TRBD2. Germline V gene sequence: CDR1 SGHNT, CDR2 YYREEE (reference sequence). The CDR3 length is 16 residues. Written as DNA, the CDR3 is TGTGCCGGCAGCCCACGAGGCGGGAGGATGGTCGGGGAGCTGTTTTTT. Encoded protein: CAGSPRGGRMVGELFF. Drawing the rest from reference TRBV5-4 and TRBJ2-2, the complete variable domain is ETGVTQSPTHLIKTRGQQVTLRCSSQSGHNTVSWYQQALGQGPQFIFQYYREEENGRGNFPPRFSGLQFPNYSSELNVNALELDDSALYLCAGSPRGGRMVGELFFGEGSRLTVL.